The clone carrying this T cell receptor beta chain showed up many times. Its antigen is undetermined. The CDR3 runs 12 residues. V gave up 3 bases and J gave up 13 bases, with 10 bases separating them. Germline CDR1 and CDR2: SGHAT and FQNNGV. Pregnant or lactating patients and those with other autoimmune diseases or uncontrolled infections were excluded. Diagnosis was based on clinical symptoms, serum thyroxine, TRAb, thyroid ultrasound and orbital computed tomography. RNA transcripts were the template, and TCR beta CDR3 regions were amplified from them. First-round RT-PCR used HTBI primers; second-round multiplex PCR followed. TCRdb reanalysed the multiplex PCR reads using MiXCR and keeps one entry per CDR3 protein. The table has some 520,000 distinct CDR3 sequences, about 15% seen once. The data originate from a study of Graves' ophthalmopathy and Graves' hyperthyroidism. Study summary: Before any treatment was given, at initial diagnosis, peripheral blood was collected. The study's findings and limits: Most expanded thyroid clonotypes above 0.001 frequency also appeared in blood.

What was sequenced was blood. J is TRBJ1-6 and V is TRBV11-2; D call uncertain. The sequence was obtained from a woman in her 30s with Graves' ophthalmopathy. The DNA of the CDR3 is TGTGCCAGCAGCTTCGAAGTATCTCCCCTCCACTTT. It codes for CASSFEVSPLHF.